One sample yielded the 23 T cell receptor beta chains listed below, sequenced in a study of cytomegalovirus exposure and HLA in healthy donors. This table comes from immunoSEQ multiplex PCR, and its TCRdb copy is limited to in-frame clones, with some not included. Of 65,000 to 75,000 clones in the sample, around 96% were seen once. Specimen: PBMCs. The receptors were gathered from a woman aged 18-29 years in good health and CMV-seropositive.

The chain has TRBV19 and TRBJ2-7; 9 positions match TRBD1. CDR1 and CDR2 (germline): LNHDA, SQIVND (reference sequence). V trimming: 6 bases; J trimming: 3 bases; junction bases outside the gene matches: 3. This CDR3 contains 13 residues. The DNA of the CDR3 is TGTGCCAGTAGACAGGGGGCAGGCTACGAGCAGTACTTC. Translated, it gives CASRQGAGYEQYF.

The chain is built from TRBV27 and TRBJ1-1; D is possibly TRBD1 (6 bases). Germline V gives CDR1 MNHEY, CDR2 SMNVEV (reference sequence). Trimming cost V 3 bases and J 2 bases, with 10 bases left between them. CDR3 length: 14 amino acids. This chain's CDR3 is CASSFAGVNTEAFF. CDR3 DNA: TGTGCCAGCAGTTTTGCAGGGGTCAACACTGAAGCTTTCTTT.

This chain links TRBV7-2 with TRBJ2-1; 8 bases match TRBD2. The length of the CDR3 is 15 residues. Trimming removed 5 bases from V and 4 bases from J; junction bases left unmatched: 7. The V gene's germline CDR1 is SGHTA and CDR2 FQGNSA. CDR3 sequence: CASSRTSGPYNEQFF. In DNA form, the CDR3 reads TGTGCCAGCAGCCGCACTAGCGGCCCTTACAATGAGCAGTTCTTC.

This sequence joins TRBV5-5 and TRBJ2-2, with no clear D. Germline values: CDR1 SGHKS, CDR2 YYEKEE (reference sequence). The CDR3 has 13 amino acids. V lost 2 bases and J lost 6, with 8 bases in between. CDR3 loop: CASSLESAGELFF. CDR3 bases: TGTGCCAGCAGCTTAGAGTCTGCCGGGGAGCTGTTTTTT. The full variable domain, rest sourced from reference TRBV5-5 and TRBJ2-2, is DAGVTQSPTHLIKTRGQQVTLRCSPISGHKSVSWYQQVLGQGPQFIFQYYEKEERGRGNFPDRFSARQFPNYSSELNVNALLLGDSALYLCASSLESAGELFFGEGSRLTVL.

The genes are TRBV6-5 and TRBJ2-1; 10 bases match TRBD2. The CDR3 loop spans 14 amino acids. Germline CDR1 MNHEY, CDR2 SVGAGI. The ends lost 10 bases at V and 2 bases at J; junction bases unmatched: 5. In DNA form, the CDR3 reads TGTGCCACCAAGGGGACTAGCGCCTACAATGAGCAGTTCTTC. Translated: CATKGTSAYNEQFF.

This chain joins TRBV27 and TRBJ2-1, with TRBD2 identical over 13 bases. Trimming removed 5 bases from V and 6 bases from J; junction bases left unmatched: 7. This CDR3 has 16 amino acids. Per the germline V gene, CDR1 is MNHEY and CDR2 is SMNVEV (reference sequence). CDR3 loop: CASSLRLAGGTNEQFF. The CDR3 nucleotides read TGTGCCAGCAGTCTGCGACTAGCGGGAGGCACCAATGAGCAGTTCTTC.

This sequence joins TRBV27 and TRBJ1-1; TRBD1 is a possible D gene (5 bases). This CDR3 is 11 amino acids long. From germline, CDR1 is MNHEY and CDR2 SMNVEV (reference sequence). The ends were cut back, 8 bases at V and 4 bases at J, with 8 bases in the middle. The CDR3 here is CASGGGTEAFF. In DNA form, the CDR3 reads TGTGCCAGCGGGGGGGGCACTGAAGCTTTCTTT.

V is TRBV14 and J is TRBJ2-7, with D possibly matching TRBD2 (5 bases). This CDR3 comprises 14 residues. From germline, CDR1 is SGHDN and CDR2 FVKESK. V shed 4 bases and J shed 2 bases, with 12 bases lying between them. CDR3 protein: CASSLTMTTYEQYF. The CDR3 DNA reads as TGTGCCAGCAGCCTGACAATGACTACCTACGAGCAGTACTTC.

On this clone itself: The junction differs from germline at one of its ends, possibly a read error. The chain links TRBV15 to TRBJ1-2, with D possibly matching TRBD1 (6 bases). This CDR3 contains 14 residues. The germline V gene encodes CDR1 LNHNV and CDR2 YYDKDF (reference sequence). The CDR3: CATSRDGQTDGHTF. The CDR3 bases are TGTGCCACCAGCAGAGATGGACAGACGGATGGCCACACCTTC.

J is TRBJ2-1 and V is TRBV13; D possibly corresponds to TRBD1 (5 bases). The germline V and J ends were trimmed by 6 bases and 4 bases, with 19 bases remaining between them. Germline V gene sequence: CDR1 PRHDT, CDR2 FYEKMQ (reference sequence). This CDR3 region has 16 residues. CDR3 nucleotides: TGTGCCAGCAGACACAGGACCCCTAGGGTTTACAATGAGCAGTTCTTC. Protein product: CASRHRTPRVYNEQFF.

The J gene is TRBJ2-1, the V gene TRBV7-2; the D gene is possibly TRBD2 (6 bases). CDR1 SGHTA and CDR2 FQGNSA come from the germline V gene. V lost 2 bases, J lost 4 bases, and 9 bases lay in between. CDR3 size: 14 residues. This CDR3 reads CASSLSGGYNEQFF. CDR3 sequence (DNA): TGTGCCAGCAGCTTATCCGGGGGTTACAATGAGCAGTTCTTC.

J is TRBJ1-5 and V is TRBV4-2; no clear D. Trimming shortened V by 1 base and J by 4 bases, and 8 bases separated the two germline ends. In germline, CDR1 is LGHNA, CDR2 YNFKEQ. The CDR3 is 14 residues long. The CDR3, as DNA: TGTGCCAGCAGCCAAGGGGCAGGAAATCAGCCCCAGCATTTT. Protein product: CASSQGAGNQPQHF.

J is TRBJ2-7 and V is TRBV15, with a weak D call TRBD1 (5 bases). V was cut by 5 bases and J by 3 bases, with 14 bases left in between. Germline lookup yields CDR1 LNHNV and CDR2 YYDKDF (reference sequence). CDR3 length: 14 residues. CDR3 in DNA: TGTGCCACCAGCCCCCCAGGGATATACTACGAGCAGTACTTC. It translates to CATSPPGIYYEQYF. The full variable domain, in which reference TRBV15 and TRBJ2-7 provide the parts outside the CDR3, is DAMVIQNPRYQVTQFGKPVTLSCSQTLNHNVMYWYQQKSSQAPKLLFHYYDKDFNNEADTPDNFQSRRPNTSFCFLDIRSPGLGDTAMYLCATSPPGIYYEQYFGPGTRLTVT.

The V gene is TRBV18, the J gene TRBJ2-4; D unclear. In germline, CDR1 is KGHSH, CDR2 LQKENI. Deletions cut 3 bases from V and 1 base from J, with 13 bases between. The CDR3 is 16 amino acids. CDR3 DNA: TGTGCCAGCTCACCGTCCCCCTTCGGGGCCAAAAACATTCAGTACTTC. Translating it yields CASSPSPFGAKNIQYF.

The chain combines TRBV5-1 with TRBJ1-2, with no clear D. CDR3 length: 15 amino acids. CDR1 is SGHRS, CDR2 YFSETQ, per germline. V lost 0 bases and J lost 8, with 17 bases in between. CDR3 sequence reads: CASSLVGEAVYGYTF. The CDR3 DNA follows: TGCGCCAGCAGCTTGGTGGGCGAAGCGGTCTACGGCTACACCTTC.

The chain links TRBV14 to TRBJ1-1; 7 nucleotides line up with TRBD1. Germline trimming cut 5 bases from V and 11 bases from J; bases unmatched to any gene: 11. The germline CDR1 and CDR2 sequences are SGHDN and FVKESK. The CDR3 contains 13 residues. Written as DNA, the CDR3 is TGTGCCAGCAGCGGCCGGGACAGTGTCGAGGCTTTCTTT. This gives the protein CASSGRDSVEAFF.

The DNA for the CDR3 is TGTGCCAGCAACGACAGGGCCTACGAGCAGTACTTC. This encodes CASNDRAYEQYF. This rearrangement joins TRBV5-6 to TRBJ2-7; 7 positions match TRBD1. V lost 6 bases and J lost 2; bases outside the gene matches: 2. CDR1 and CDR2 from the germline V gene are SGHDT and YYEEEE. The CDR3 sequence is 12 residues long.

The sample holds one count of this clone. V is TRBV15 and J is TRBJ2-1; tentatively, D is TRBD1 (6 bases). The germline gives CDR1 LNHNV, CDR2 YYDKDF (reference sequence). The length of the CDR3 is 14 residues. The V end was cut by 5 bases, the J end by 3 bases, with 11 bases between. This CDR3 is CATSPDRGYNEQFF. The CDR3 nucleotides read TGTGCCACCAGCCCGGACAGAGGCTACAATGAGCAGTTCTTC.

This clone was seen once. The V gene is TRBV5-1, the J gene TRBJ2-7; TRBD1 matches at 9 bases. Germline V gene data show CDR1 as SGHRS and CDR2 as YFSETQ. There are 15 residues in the CDR3. V lost 1 base to trimming and J lost 3 bases; unmatched junction nucleotides: 5. Here the CDR3 DNA reads TGCGCCAGCAGCTTGTCCCCGGGACAGGGCTACGAGCAGTACTTC. As protein: CASSLSPGQGYEQYF.

The rearrangement uses TRBV29-1 and TRBJ2-1, with 10 bases that match TRBD1. V was clipped by 3 bases and J by 7 bases; unmatched bases: 9. The V gene's germline CDR1 is SQVTM and CDR2 ANQGSEA. The CDR3 consists of 15 residues. The CDR3 DNA is TGCAGCGTTGAGGGGGGACAGGGGTTGCGGAATGAGCAGTTCTTC. This translates into CSVEGGQGLRNEQFF.

The chain is built from TRBV18 and TRBJ1-2; TRBD1 matches 7 bases. The CDR3 totals 16 residues. CDR1 is KGHSH and CDR2 is LQKENI in the germline V gene. Trimming cost V 4 bases and J 2 bases; bases outside gene matches: 10. CDR3 sequence: CASSLLIGTANYGYTF. CDR3 in DNA: TGTGCCAGCTCACTCCTTATCGGGACAGCCAACTATGGCTACACCTTC.

The rearrangement uses TRBV5-4 and TRBJ2-1, with D maybe TRBD2 (6 bases). The CDR3 runs to 15 residues. Per the germline V gene, CDR1 is SGHNT and CDR2 is YYREEE (reference sequence). V gave up 0 bases and J gave up 2 bases, with 9 bases separating them. CDR3 sequence: CASSLETGAYNEQFF. In nucleotides, the CDR3 is TGTGCCAGCAGCTTGGAGACGGGAGCCTACAATGAGCAGTTCTTC.

The chain couples TRBV7-9 to TRBJ2-6; 7 nucleotides align to TRBD1. The germline CDR1 and CDR2 sequences are SEHNR and FQNEAQ (reference sequence). V trimming: 6 bases; J trimming: 0 bases; junction bases outside the gene matches: 14. The CDR3 runs to 19 residues. The CDR3 coding sequence is TGTGCCAGCAGATCAACTAGACAGGGAATTGACTCTGGGGCCAACGTCCTGACTTTC. This translates into CASRSTRQGIDSGANVLTF. The variable domain in full, completed from reference TRBV7-9 and TRBJ2-6, reads DTGVSQNPRHKITKRGQNVTFRCDPISEHNRLYWYRQTLGQGPEFLTYFQNEAQLEKSRLLSDRFSAERPKGSFSTLEIQRTEQGDSAMYLCASRSTRQGIDSGANVLTFGAGSRLTVL.